Below, 28 T cell receptor beta chains from the same sample are listed, as sequenced in a study of blood T cell repertoires in COVID-19. Here immunoSEQ multiplex PCR was the method, and the copy in TCRdb shows in-frame clones only, minus some. There are around 140,000 clones in the sample; 81% occur only once, and approximately 9.1% lies in the top ten. The sequenced material came from peripheral blood. All receptors come from a woman aged 60-75 years with active or convalescent COVID-19.

The V call is TRBV4-1, the J call TRBJ1-1; D not certain. Trimming left V 0 bases short and J 0 bases short, with 11 bases between. Germline CDR1 and CDR2: MGHRA and YSYEKL. The CDR3 has 16 amino acids. The CDR3 here is CASSQDRRVLNTEAFF. CDR3 nucleotide sequence: TGCGCCAGCAGCCAAGATCGTAGAGTCCTGAACACTGAAGCTTTCTTT.

The rearrangement uses TRBV19 and TRBJ1-5; D perhaps matches TRBD1 (6 bases). V shed 7 bases and J shed 1 base, with 17 bases lying between them. CDR1 and CDR2 (germline): LNHDA, SQIVND (reference sequence). The CDR3 extends over 16 amino acids. Here the CDR3 DNA reads TGTGCCAGTAATCAAAAGGGGGGGCAGAGCAATCAGCCCCAGCATTTT. Encoded protein: CASNQKGGQSNQPQHF.

The genes are TRBV6-5 and TRBJ1-5; no clear D. Germline assignment: CDR1 MNHEY and CDR2 SVGAGI. The CDR3 spans 15 residues. V gave up 5 bases and J gave up 6 bases, with 17 bases separating them. The DNA of the CDR3 is TGTGCCAGCAGTCCGCAGGAGGTAGGACTTCAGCCCCAGCATTTT. It encodes CASSPQEVGLQPQHF.

This clone appeared a few times. The chain has TRBV2 and TRBJ2-2; 7 bases match TRBD2. Germline CDR1 SNHLY, CDR2 FYNNEI. The V segment lost 6 bases and the J segment 2 bases; nucleotides outside the gene matches: 6. The CDR3 extends over 15 amino acids. The chain's CDR3 is CASRLTSRNTGELFF. As DNA, the CDR3 is TGTGCCAGCAGGTTGACTAGCCGTAACACCGGGGAGCTGTTTTTT. Looking up the rest from reference TRBV2 and TRBJ2-2 gives the full variable domain: EPEVTQTPSHQVTQMGQEVILRCVPISNHLYFYWYRQILGQKVEFLVSFYNNEISEKSEIFDDQFSVERPDGSNFTLKIRSTKLEDSAMYFCASRLTSRNTGELFFGEGSRLTVL.

V usage is TRBV27 and J usage is TRBJ1-2, with D maybe TRBD1 (6 bases). The CDR3 loop spans 14 amino acids. Germline CDR1 MNHEY, CDR2 SMNVEV (reference sequence). Trimming pared 0 bases from V and 5 bases from J, leaving 10 bases between. As DNA, the CDR3 is TGTGCCAGCAGTTTATCATATGGGACATATGGCTACACCTTC. It translates to CASSLSYGTYGYTF.

The V and J genes are TRBV5-1 and TRBJ2-3; 7 nucleotides match TRBD1. V trimming: 3 bases; J trimming: 1 base; junction bases outside the gene matches: 5. Germline lookup yields CDR1 SGHRS and CDR2 YFSETQ. The CDR3 covers 15 residues. The CDR3 loop reads CASSSSGTGTDTQYF. CDR3 DNA: TGCGCCAGCAGCTCTTCCGGGACAGGCACAGATACGCAGTATTTT.

This chain uses TRBV2 with TRBJ1-4; D is ambiguous. V lost 5 bases and J 4 bases, leaving 14 bases between the germline ends. This CDR3 is 15 amino acids long. Germline V CDR1 and CDR2: SNHLY, FYNNEI. CDR3 sequence reads: CASSKNQAGNEKLFF. The CDR3 bases are TGTGCCAGCAGTAAAAACCAGGCCGGTAATGAAAAACTGTTTTTT.

The V call is TRBV27, the J call TRBJ2-7; possibly TRBD1 for D (6 bases). CDR1 is MNHEY, CDR2 SMNVEV, per germline (reference sequence). V lost 4 bases and J lost 6, with 19 bases in between. The CDR3 covers 15 residues. The CDR3: CASSWGSGDVGEQYF. CDR3 in DNA: TGTGCCAGCAGTTGGGGGTCAGGGGATGTTGGCGAGCAGTACTTC.

The chain has TRBV24-1 and TRBJ2-3, with a weak D call TRBD1 (6 bases). V dropped 6 bases and J dropped 0 bases, with 15 bases sitting between them. Germline V gives CDR1 KGHDR, CDR2 SFDVKD. The CDR3 is 16 residues long. CDR3 in DNA: TGTGCCACCAGTCGCCCATCAGGGGCGAGCACAGATACGCAGTATTTT. Translation: CATSRPSGASTDTQYF.

The chain employs TRBV6-6 and TRBJ1-5; 9 bases agree with TRBD1. Trimming removed 2 bases from V and 4 bases from J; junction bases left unmatched: 3. Germline-derived CDR1 and CDR2 are MNHNY and SVGAGI (reference sequence). The CDR3 contains 15 residues. CDR3 region: CASSYRDRVNQPQHF. The CDR3 DNA follows: TGTGCCAGCAGTTACAGGGACAGGGTGAATCAGCCCCAGCATTTT.

The chain joins TRBV28 to TRBJ1-5; 9 nucleotides match TRBD1. CDR1 and CDR2 from the germline V gene are MDHEN and SYDVKM. This CDR3 spans 16 amino acids. V dropped 2 bases and J dropped 4; count of bases not matched to a gene: 6. The CDR3 coding sequence is TGTGCCAGCAGTTTAGAAGGGACAGGGAATAATCAGCCCCAGCATTTT. As protein: CASSLEGTGNNQPQHF. Filled out from reference TRBV28 and TRBJ1-5, the complete variable domain reads DVKVTQSSRYLVKRTGEKVFLECVQDMDHENMFWYRQDPGLGLRLIYFSYDVKMKEKGDIPEGYSVSREKKERFSLILESASTNQTSMYLCASSLEGTGNNQPQHFGDGTRLSIL.

The rearrangement joins TRBV5-8 to TRBJ1-5, with 8 nucleotides matching TRBD1. The junction had 7 bases not matched to a gene; V was cut back by 4 bases and J by 7 bases. This CDR3 contains 14 residues. The germline gives CDR1 SGHTS, CDR2 YDEGEE. CDR3 in amino acids: CASSLDRALQPQHF. As DNA, the CDR3 is TGTGCCAGCAGCCTGGACAGGGCGTTGCAGCCCCAGCATTTT.

The genes are TRBV5-1 and TRBJ2-5, with D perhaps matching TRBD1 (6 bases). Germline CDR1 reads SGHRS; CDR2 reads YFSETQ. This CDR3 contains 15 residues. Trimming pared 1 base from V and 3 bases from J, leaving 13 bases between. The CDR3 sequence is CASSLSGEKEETQYF. CDR3 sequence (DNA): TGCGCCAGCAGCTTGTCAGGGGAAAAGGAAGAGACCCAGTACTTC.

This clone was counted between two and nine times. This chain joins TRBV28 and TRBJ1-2, with D perhaps TRBD1 (6 bases). With 5 bases removed from V and 8 bases from J, the gap between germline ends came to 12 bases. The CDR3 contains 12 residues. Looked up from germline, CDR1 is MDHEN and CDR2 is SYDVKM. The CDR3 here is CASSEGQRGYTF. CDR3 sequence (DNA): TGTGCCAGCAGTGAGGGACAACGGGGCTACACCTTC.

The CDR3 DNA sequence: TGCGCCAGCAGCCCGAGGGCCGGGACTAGGTCCAATGAGCAGTTCTTC. It specifies CASSPRAGTRSNEQFF. The V gene is TRBV5-1, the J gene TRBJ2-1; TRBD2 agrees at 8 bases. Germline CDR1 SGHRS, CDR2 YFSETQ. V trimming: 4 bases; J trimming: 6 bases; junction bases outside the gene matches: 12. This CDR3 is 16 amino acids long.

On this clone: An end of the junction differs from the germline gene, which may be a read error. The chain is built from TRBV7-7 and TRBJ2-5, with 9 bases matching TRBD1. The CDR3 extends over 15 amino acids. Germline values: CDR1 SSHAT, CDR2 FNYEAQ (reference sequence). Here the CDR3 reads CASSLDGQGPETQYF. CDR3 coding DNA: TGTGCTAGCAGCTTAGATGGACAGGGGCCAGAGACCCAGTACTTC.

This clone appeared a few times. V usage is TRBV27 and J usage is TRBJ2-7; 12 bases line up with TRBD1. V dropped 5 bases and J dropped 3; count of bases not matched to a gene: 2. Germline-derived CDR1 and CDR2 are MNHEY and SMNVEV (reference sequence). The CDR3 totals 14 residues. As DNA, the CDR3 is TGTGCCAGCAGTGGGACAGGGGGCGGCTACGAGCAGTACTTC. Its protein product is CASSGTGGGYEQYF.

V is TRBV7-2 and J is TRBJ2-1; D call uncertain. V gave up 4 bases and J gave up 3 bases, with 7 bases separating them. Germline V gene data show CDR1 as SGHTA and CDR2 as FQGNSA. The CDR3 consists of 13 residues. The CDR3 bases are TGTGCCAGCAGCTCCCACAGCTACAATGAGCAGTTCTTC. It yields the protein CASSSHSYNEQFF.

This clone was detected only once. The chain joins TRBV5-4 to TRBJ2-5, with 8 bases lining up with TRBD2. The CDR3 is 15 residues long. The V and J ends lost 3 bases and 6 bases, in that order; junction bases with no gene match: 10. Germline V CDR1 and CDR2: SGHNT, YYREEE (reference sequence). The CDR3 region is CASSYGSGSAKTQYF. The CDR3 DNA reads as TGTGCCAGCAGCTACGGAAGCGGGAGTGCAAAGACCCAGTACTTC.

The rearrangement links TRBV30 to TRBJ1-2, with 7 nucleotides matching TRBD1. Per germline, CDR1 GTSNPN and CDR2 SVGIG (reference sequence). CDR3 length: 14 amino acids. V was clipped by 4 bases and J by 4 bases; unmatched bases: 9. CDR3 bases: TGTGCCTGGAAGGGACAGTTAAAAATCTATGGCTACACCTTC. It yields the protein CAWKGQLKIYGYTF.

J is TRBJ1-2 and V is TRBV5-1; 7 bases map to TRBD1. V gave up 3 bases and J gave up 3 bases; unmatched junction bases: 8. Germline CDR1 SGHRS, CDR2 YFSETQ. This CDR3 region has 15 residues. The CDR3 spells CASSYTGALYYGYTF. CDR3 in DNA: TGCGCCAGCAGCTATACAGGGGCTCTATACTATGGCTACACCTTC.

The chain recombines TRBV6-5 with TRBJ1-1; D perhaps matches TRBD1 (6 bases). The CDR3 contains 15 residues. Germline V CDR1 and CDR2: MNHEY, SVGAGI. Trimming left V 6 bases short and J 0 bases short, with 14 bases between. The CDR3 DNA reads TGTGCCAGCAGACCTCCTGACAGGATGAACACTGAAGCTTTCTTT. This codes for CASRPPDRMNTEAFF.

The J gene is TRBJ2-1, the V gene TRBV6-6; 11 bases match TRBD2. The trim removed 3 bases at V and 8 bases at J, leaving 3 bases unmatched. Germline V gene sequence: CDR1 MNHNY, CDR2 SVGAGI (reference sequence). The CDR3 contains 14 residues. The CDR3 DNA is TGTGCCAGCAGTTATTATAGCGGGAGGGATGAGCAGTTCTTC. Amino acid sequence: CASSYYSGRDEQFF.

The chain employs TRBV5-4 and TRBJ2-2, with 7 bases identical to TRBD2. Unmatched junction bases numbered 10, after V lost 4 bases and J lost 7 bases. The CDR3 is made up of 15 amino acids. Per germline, CDR1 SGHNT and CDR2 YYREEE (reference sequence). CDR3 loop: CASSPSREWDGELFF. The CDR3 DNA follows: TGTGCCAGCAGCCCCTCGCGGGAGTGGGACGGGGAGCTGTTTTTT.

This clone was counted a few times. The chain has TRBV7-2 and TRBJ1-4; D uncertain. The CDR3 runs to 13 residues. Germline CDR1 reads SGHTA; CDR2 reads FQGNSA. Trimming cost V 6 bases and J 3 bases, with 8 bases left between them. As DNA, the CDR3 is TGTGCCAGCAGGCGGGATTCTAATGAAAAACTGTTTTTT. Amino acids: CASRRDSNEKLFF.

The rearrangement links TRBV3-1 (or the pseudogene TRBV3-2) to TRBJ2-1; TRBD2 matches at 11 bases. This CDR3 is 17 amino acids long. Germline V gene lookup returns CDR1 LGHDT and CDR2 YNNKEL (reference sequence). V lost 2 bases, J lost 12 bases, and 15 bases stayed unmatched. CDR3 nucleotides: TGTGCCAGCAGCCAATTAACTAGCGGGAGTACCTTCACCGTGCAGTTCTTC. Translating it yields CASSQLTSGSTFTVQFF.

A single count supports this clone. The chain uses TRBV9 and TRBJ2-3, with 8 bases identical to TRBD2. CDR3 length: 16 residues. After removal of 4 bases from V and 3 bases from J, the junction contained 10 bases not matched to a gene. CDR1 SGDLS and CDR2 YYNGEE come from the germline V gene. CDR3: CASSPRGGLVTDTQYF. The CDR3 DNA is TGTGCCAGCAGCCCCCGGGGGGGATTGGTAACAGATACGCAGTATTTT.

The V and J genes are TRBV6-5 and TRBJ2-7; D gene ambiguous. Trimming removed 0 bases from V and 2 bases from J, with 8 bases in between. This CDR3 comprises 14 residues. CDR1 and CDR2 (germline): MNHEY, SVGAGI. This CDR3 is CASSYSSVAYEQYF. In DNA, the CDR3 is TGTGCCAGCAGTTACTCCAGCGTTGCCTACGAGCAGTACTTC.